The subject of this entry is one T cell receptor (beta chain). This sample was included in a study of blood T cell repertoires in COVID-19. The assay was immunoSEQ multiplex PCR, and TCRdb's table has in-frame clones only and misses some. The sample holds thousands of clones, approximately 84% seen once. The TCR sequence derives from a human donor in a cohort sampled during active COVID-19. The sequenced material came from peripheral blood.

Written as DNA, the CDR3 is TGTGCCAGCAGCTTAGGTGGTTCTAGCGGGAGGGTCAAAAACATTCAGTACTTC. As protein: CASSLGGSSGRVKNIQYF. V and J are TRBV7-9 and TRBJ2-4; 12 bases map to TRBD2. This CDR3 region has 18 residues. Trimming at V came to 1 base and at J to 3 bases, leaving 7 bases not matched to a gene. Germline-derived CDR1 and CDR2 are SEHNR and FQNEAQ (reference sequence).